Below are 20 T cell receptor beta chains sequenced from a single sample in a study of T cell responses to AZD1222 COVID-19 vaccine (dated by TCRdb to 2020 to 2023). The library was made by the immunoSEQ multiplex PCR assay. Here the immuneACCESS table is served through TCRdb, limited to in-frame sequences with V and J called. Missing clones are a known gap in these copies; in checked studies unresolved V genes cover under half, and the rest lacks a known reason. The sample records some 130,000 clones, just over 85% of which are singletons. The leading ten clones occupy under 9% of the sample. The time point label for this specimen denotes: baseline before first vaccination. The material sequenced was peripheral blood, taken on day 0 of AZD1222 vaccination. The receptors shown here come from an adult in good health.

V is TRBV13 and J is TRBJ2-7; no clear D gene. The CDR3 extends over 13 amino acids. Germline CDR1 PRHDT, CDR2 FYEKMQ (reference sequence). V was trimmed by 5 bases and J by 0 bases, leaving 8 bases between them. Here the CDR3 DNA reads TGTGCCAGCAGCGTCACGACCTCCTACGAGCAGTACTTC. Residues: CASSVTTSYEQYF. The whole variable domain, remainder taken from reference TRBV13 and TRBJ2-7, is AAGVIQSPRHLIKEKRETATLKCYPIPRHDTVYWYQQGPGQDPQFLISFYEKMQSDKGSIPDRFSAQQFSDYHSELNMSSLELGDSALYFCASSVTTSYEQYFGPGTRLTVT.

The chain links TRBV30 to TRBJ1-2, with D unresolved. Trimming shortened V by 0 bases and J by 8 bases, and 10 bases separated the two germline ends. Germline V gene lookup returns CDR1 GTSNPN and CDR2 SVGIG (reference sequence). There are 12 residues in the CDR3. CDR3 sequence (DNA): TGTGCCTGGAGTGTAACCGGTGGCGGCTACACCTTC. It translates to CAWSVTGGGYTF.

This sequence joins TRBV5-6 and TRBJ1-1; 8 positions agree with TRBD1. Losses at the gene ends were 2 bases for V and 5 bases for J; bases not matched to a gene: 5. Germline V gene data show CDR1 as SGHDT and CDR2 as YYEEEE. The CDR3 spans 14 residues. The CDR3 DNA reads TGTGCCAGCAGCTTCACAGGGGGTCGGACTGAAGCTTTCTTT. The encoded protein is CASSFTGGRTEAFF. Filled out from reference TRBV5-6 and TRBJ1-1, the complete variable domain reads DAGVTQSPTHLIKTRGQQVTLRCSPKSGHDTVSWYQQALGQGPQFIFQYYEEEERQRGNFPDRFSGHQFPNYSSELNVNALLLGDSALYLCASSFTGGRTEAFFGQGTRLTVV.

J is TRBJ1-1 and V is TRBV3-1 (or the pseudogene TRBV3-2); TRBD1 might be the D (5 bases). Germline V gene lookup returns CDR1 LGHDT and CDR2 YNNKEL (reference sequence). V was clipped by 1 base and J by 1 base, with 13 bases between them. The CDR3 runs 16 residues. As DNA, the CDR3 is TGTGCCAGCAGCCAAGCAGGGAGTGTTCGGAACACTGAAGCTTTCTTT. It is translated as CASSQAGSVRNTEAFF.

The chain combines TRBV6-6 with TRBJ2-7; TRBD1 aligns across 7 bases. The germline CDR1 and CDR2 sequences are MNHNY and SVGAGI (reference sequence). The V gene end was trimmed by 6 bases and the J gene end by 0 bases; junction bases not matched to a gene: 5. The CDR3 has 14 amino acids. The CDR3 reads CASSLGGTSYEQYF. CDR3 sequence (DNA): TGTGCCAGCAGCTTAGGGGGCACCTCCTACGAGCAGTACTTC.

The chain couples TRBV7-9 to TRBJ2-7, with D hard to call. The CDR3 length is 13 residues. V was shortened by 5 bases and J by 0 bases, with 8 bases between the two germline ends. Per the germline V gene, CDR1 is SEHNR and CDR2 is FQNEAQ (reference sequence). The CDR3 sequence is CASSPSSSYEQYF. The DNA of the CDR3 is TGTGCCAGCAGCCCAAGTTCCTCCTACGAGCAGTACTTC.

This clone has a single count. The rearrangement links TRBV18 to TRBJ2-6, with a weak D call TRBD2 (6 bases). V gave up 1 base and J gave up 1 base, with 11 bases separating them. This CDR3 has 17 amino acids. From germline, CDR1 is KGHSH and CDR2 LQKENI. CDR3 sequence reads: CASSPLGGRSGANVLTF. In DNA form, the CDR3 reads TGTGCCAGCTCACCACTGGGGGGACGGTCTGGGGCCAACGTCCTGACTTTC.

The chain recombines TRBV2 with TRBJ2-7; D is undetermined. The germline V and J ends were trimmed by 3 bases and 7 bases, with 13 bases remaining between them. The CDR3 is 13 residues long. Per germline, CDR1 SNHLY and CDR2 FYNNEI. In DNA form, the CDR3 reads TGTGCCAGCAGTGATACGGGCTCGGGTGAGCAGTACTTC. Amino acids: CASSDTGSGEQYF.

The V gene is TRBV28, the J gene TRBJ2-5; D is perhaps TRBD1 or TRBD2 (5 bases each). The CDR3 has 15 residues. V lost 4 bases and J lost 1, with 13 bases in between. Germline V CDR1 and CDR2: MDHEN, SYDVKM. DNA of the CDR3: TGTGCCAGCAGTTCCCGGGGACGCGTCCAAGAGACCCAGTACTTC. Translating it yields CASSSRGRVQETQYF.

This chain connects TRBV7-3 to TRBJ2-3; 11 nucleotides agree with TRBD2. The CDR3 sequence is 18 residues long. Germline lookup yields CDR1 SGHTA and CDR2 FQGTGA. The ends lost 5 bases at V and 5 bases at J; junction bases unmatched: 15. The CDR3 spells CASSPLGRTSGSRDTQYF. In nucleotides, the CDR3 is TGTGCCAGCAGCCCCTTGGGTCGGACTAGCGGGTCGAGAGATACGCAGTATTTT.

The rearrangement joins TRBV7-3 to TRBJ1-1, with 8 bases fitting TRBD1. This CDR3 spans 17 amino acids. V dropped 4 bases and J dropped 3; count of bases not matched to a gene: 13. The germline V gene encodes CDR1 SGHTA and CDR2 FQGTGA. CDR3 bases: TGTGCCAGCAGCTCACCATCGGACAGGGTATGGGACACTGAAGCTTTCTTT. Translating gives CASSSPSDRVWDTEAFF.

The genes are TRBV5-1 and TRBJ2-3, with a tentative D call TRBD1 (6 bases). This CDR3 comprises 14 residues. V was clipped by 0 bases and J by 6 bases, with 11 bases between them. CDR1 and CDR2 (germline): SGHRS, YFSETQ. Here the CDR3 DNA reads TGCGCCAGCAGCTTGGTGGGGGCTGGGGATACGCAGTATTTT. This gives the protein CASSLVGAGDTQYF.

In the case of this clone: A read error may produce the germline difference seen at one junction end. The rearrangement links TRBV7-7 to TRBJ1-3, with D possibly being TRBD1 (6 bases). The CDR3 has 17 residues. From germline, CDR1 is SSHAT and CDR2 FNYEAQ (reference sequence). The chain's CDR3 is CASSQGVGQSSGNTIYF. CDR3 DNA: TGTGCTAGCAGTCAAGGGGTCGGACAGAGCTCTGGAAACACCATATATTTT. The whole variable domain, filled in from reference TRBV7-7 and TRBJ1-3, reads GAGVSQSPRYKVTKRGQDVTLRCDPISSHATLYWYQQALGQGPEFLTYFNYEAQPDKSGLPSDRFSAERPEGSISTLTIQRTEQRDSAMYRCASSQGVGQSSGNTIYFGEGSWLTVV.

This clone has only one observation. This chain joins TRBV10-3 and TRBJ1-3; D unclear. This CDR3 is 16 amino acids long. Germline V lookup: CDR1 ENHRY, CDR2 SYGVKD. V was trimmed by 4 bases and J by 2 bases, leaving 15 bases between them. The CDR3 region is CAISGGPTIAGNTIYF. CDR3 sequence (DNA): TGTGCCATCAGTGGAGGGCCGACGATAGCTGGAAACACCATATATTTT.

The sample holds a few counts of this clone. DNA of the CDR3: TGCGCCAGCAGTGATAGGCAGGGATACACCGGGGAGCTGTTTTTT. Its protein is CASSDRQGYTGELFF. This chain connects TRBV10-1 to TRBJ2-2; tentatively, D is TRBD1 (5 bases). This CDR3 comprises 15 residues. The V gene lost 3 bases and the J gene lost 3 bases, with 11 bases spanning the gap. Per germline, CDR1 WNHNN and CDR2 SYGVQD (reference sequence).

The CDR3 DNA is TGCGCCAGCAGCCAGGGGGCAACTAATGAAAAACTGTTTTTT. Protein sequence: CASSQGATNEKLFF. This chain joins TRBV5-1 and TRBJ1-4, with 7 bases fitting TRBD1. In germline, CDR1 is SGHRS, CDR2 YFSETQ. V gave up 4 bases and J gave up 0 bases; unmatched junction bases: 0. CDR3 length equals 14 residues.

The J gene is TRBJ1-2, the V gene TRBV19; the match to TRBD1 covers 8 bases. CDR1 and CDR2 from the germline V gene are LNHDA and SQIVND (reference sequence). The junction had 8 bases not matched to a gene; V was cut back by 7 bases and J by 4 bases. The CDR3 is 14 amino acids. The CDR3 DNA is TGTGCCAGTATCTCGACAGGGGCAAGCTATGGCTACACCTTC. This translates into CASISTGASYGYTF.

The chain couples TRBV4-1 to TRBJ1-5; D remains ambiguous. Trimming shortened V by 0 bases and J by 4 bases, and 16 bases separated the two germline ends. The CDR3 runs to 17 residues. Germline V gene sequence: CDR1 MGHRA, CDR2 YSYEKL. CDR3 protein: CASSQDWPGRLNQPQHF. CDR3 DNA sequence: TGCGCCAGCAGCCAAGACTGGCCCGGACGGCTAAATCAGCCCCAGCATTTT.

This clone was recorded once. The chain employs TRBV7-2 and TRBJ1-3; D ambiguous. V lost 5 bases and J 0 bases, leaving 23 bases between the germline ends. The germline V gene encodes CDR1 SGHTA and CDR2 FQGNSA. This CDR3 has 19 amino acids. This chain's CDR3 is CASSKVDGEGWVSGNTIYF. In DNA form, the CDR3 reads TGTGCCAGCAGCAAGGTGGACGGCGAAGGGTGGGTCTCTGGAAACACCATATATTTT.

This chain links TRBV9 with TRBJ2-1; TRBD1 aligns across 9 bases. The length of the CDR3 is 15 residues. Trimming at V came to 5 bases and at J to 6 bases, leaving 9 bases not matched to a gene. Germline loops: CDR1 SGDLS, CDR2 YYNGEE. CDR3 in DNA: TGTGCCAGCAGTTCCCCCCGGACAGGGGTCAATGAGCAGTTCTTC. It is translated as CASSSPRTGVNEQFF.